These 20 T cell receptor beta chains were all obtained from the same sample, sequenced in a study of Ad26.COV2.S vaccination and SARS-CoV-2 variants. Treatment noted: roughly 20 received Ad26.COV2.S at low or high dose, single or two shots; about five received placebo; per-sample allocation not given. Specimens were obtained on day 63 following the first vaccine or placebo injection. Repertoires were generated with immunoSEQ multiplex PCR, while TCRdb's copy carries only in-frame clones and drops some. The sample has roughly 460,000 clones, roughly nine tenths seen once. The starting material was peripheral blood, obtained in a trial of Ad26.COV2.S vaccine versus placebo. The receptors were gathered from a person aged 18-65 years who received the Ad26.COV2.S COVID-19 vaccine or a placebo.

The chain carries TRBV4-1 and TRBJ1-1, with D possibly TRBD1 on 5 matching bases. CDR3 length equals 16 residues. Trimming took off 0 bases at V and 7 bases at J, with 18 bases between the two ends. Germline loops: CDR1 MGHRA, CDR2 YSYEKL. CDR3 region: CASSQDIPPGLSEAFF. The CDR3 nucleotides are TGCGCCAGCAGCCAAGATATTCCTCCGGGACTCAGTGAAGCTTTCTTT.

This chain joins TRBV7-9 and TRBJ2-7; 9 nucleotides agree with TRBD1. The CDR3 runs to 14 residues. Germline lookup yields CDR1 SEHNR and CDR2 FQNEAQ (reference sequence). With 5 bases clipped from V and 3 bases from J, the junction kept 5 bases outside the gene matches. The CDR3 loop reads CASSLRDRVYEQYF. The CDR3 bases are TGTGCCAGCAGCCTCCGGGACAGGGTCTACGAGCAGTACTTC.

The rearrangement links TRBV2 to TRBJ2-5; 7 bases are shared with TRBD2. The CDR3 sequence is 12 residues long. V shed 10 bases, J shed 2 bases, and the junction held 4 bases outside the gene matches. Germline CDR1 SNHLY, CDR2 FYNNEI. CDR3 nucleotide sequence: TGTGCCACAGGGACTACACAAGAGACCCAGTACTTC. The encoded protein is CATGTTQETQYF.

This clone was seen once. The chain links TRBV4-1 to TRBJ2-1; a possible D gene is TRBD1 (5 bases). The CDR3 sequence is 14 residues long. V lost 3 bases and J 5 bases, leaving 11 bases between the germline ends. The germline gives CDR1 MGHRA, CDR2 YSYEKL. The CDR3 sequence: CASSHGDRDNEQFF. The CDR3 DNA sequence: TGCGCCAGCAGCCACGGTGACAGAGACAATGAGCAGTTCTTC.

The V and J genes are TRBV27 and TRBJ2-7; 9 bases fit TRBD2. This CDR3 comprises 15 residues. Looked up from germline, CDR1 is MNHEY and CDR2 is SMNVEV (reference sequence). With V trimmed by 6 bases and J by 3 bases, 9 bases remained unmatched. CDR3 residues: CASSQGAGGLYEQYF. The CDR3 DNA sequence: TGTGCCAGCAGCCAGGGAGCGGGAGGCCTCTACGAGCAGTACTTC.

This rearrangement joins TRBV6-2 or TRBV6-3 to TRBJ2-3; TRBD2 matches 8 bases. This CDR3 contains 14 residues. Germline CDR1 MNHEY, CDR2 SVGEGT. V lost 5 bases, J lost 5 bases, and 6 bases stayed unmatched. CDR3 bases: TGTGCCAGCAGTAAACCGGGGGGGGAAGATACGCAGTATTTT. It is translated as CASSKPGGEDTQYF.

The gene calls are TRBV28 and TRBJ1-1; possible D gene TRBD1, 5 bases. Looked up from germline, CDR1 is MDHEN and CDR2 is SYDVKM. V lost 7 bases to trimming and J lost 0 bases, with 15 bases between them. The CDR3 has 15 amino acids. The DNA for the CDR3 is TGTGCCAGCACCCAATTGGGGGGGTTGAACACTGAAGCTTTCTTT. This gives the protein CASTQLGGLNTEAFF.

The V call is TRBV13, the J call TRBJ2-7, with a tentative D call TRBD1 (6 bases). Trimming took off 5 bases at V and 0 bases at J, with 26 bases between the two ends. The CDR3 has 19 residues. Germline V gene data show CDR1 as PRHDT and CDR2 as FYEKMQ (reference sequence). The CDR3 loop reads CASSARQTEGGHNSYEQYF. The CDR3 DNA reads as TGTGCCAGCAGCGCACGTCAAACCGAAGGGGGACACAACTCCTACGAGCAGTACTTC.

The chain recombines TRBV5-4 with TRBJ2-2; 7 positions agree with TRBD1. The CDR3 spans 14 residues. Germline V gene lookup returns CDR1 SGHNT and CDR2 YYREEE (reference sequence). J lost 1 base, V lost 7 bases, and 4 bases had no gene match. CDR3 sequence: CASHGQVNTGELFF. The DNA of the CDR3 is TGTGCCAGCCACGGACAGGTGAACACCGGGGAGCTGTTTTTT.

V gene TRBV9 combines with J gene TRBJ1-3; 8 nucleotides match TRBD1. The germline V gene encodes CDR1 SGDLS and CDR2 YYNGEE. This CDR3 region has 14 residues. V shed 7 bases and J 3 bases; nucleotides not matched to a gene: 6. CDR3 sequence: CASDGQGSGNTIYF. Here the CDR3 DNA reads TGTGCCAGCGACGGACAGGGAAGTGGAAACACCATATATTTT.

The chain carries TRBV5-1 and TRBJ2-5; the D gene is possibly TRBD1 (6 bases). CDR3 length equals 13 residues. The germline V gene has CDR1 SGHRS and CDR2 YFSETQ. V lost 5 bases and J lost 0, with 8 bases in between. CDR3 protein: CASSAGDQETQYF. The CDR3 nucleotides are TGCGCCAGCAGTGCAGGGGACCAAGAGACCCAGTACTTC. Drawing the rest from reference TRBV5-1 and TRBJ2-5, the complete variable domain is KAGVTQTPRYLIKTRGQQVTLSCSPISGHRSVSWYQQTPGQGLQFLFEYFSETQRNKGNFPGRFSGRQFSNSRSEMNVSTLELGDSALYLCASSAGDQETQYFGPGTRLLVL.

The chain recombines TRBV19 with TRBJ2-2; D ambiguous. This CDR3 region has 18 residues. Trimming left V 6 bases short and J 4 bases short, with 24 bases between. The germline CDR1 and CDR2 sequences are LNHDA and SQIVND (reference sequence). The CDR3 loop reads CASRLNALLGLSTGELFF. Written as DNA, the CDR3 is TGTGCCAGTAGACTTAACGCTTTATTAGGATTATCCACCGGGGAGCTGTTTTTT.

The chain employs TRBV28 and TRBJ1-1, with 7 bases identical to TRBD1. Trimming cost V 8 bases and J 0 bases; bases outside gene matches: 6. In germline, CDR1 is MDHEN, CDR2 SYDVKM. This CDR3 region has 14 residues. The chain's CDR3 is CASGRDSVNTEAFF. The CDR3 DNA is TGTGCCAGCGGTAGGGACAGTGTGAACACTGAAGCTTTCTTT.

This chain joins TRBV6-5 and TRBJ1-3; TRBD1 matches 7 bases. Germline V CDR1 and CDR2: MNHEY, SVGAGI. After removal of 6 bases from V and 0 bases from J, the junction contained 5 bases not matched to a gene. The CDR3 consists of 15 residues. DNA of the CDR3: TGTGCCAGCAGCCCAAACAGGGGCTCTGGAAACACCATATATTTT. It codes for CASSPNRGSGNTIYF.

The J gene is TRBJ2-5, the V gene TRBV30; D is perhaps TRBD2 (7 bases). V was cut by 0 bases and J by 11 bases, with 13 bases left in between. CDR1 is GTSNPN, CDR2 SVGIG, per germline (reference sequence). The CDR3 runs 12 residues. CDR3 sequence (DNA): TGTGCCTGGAGTGTAGGGGCGGGGGCACAGTACTTC. Its translation: CAWSVGAGAQYF.

J is TRBJ2-7 and V is TRBV18; 9 nucleotides line up with TRBD2. The CDR3 is 14 amino acids. CDR1 is KGHSH, CDR2 LQKENI, per germline. The V segment lost 8 bases and the J segment 3 bases; nucleotides outside the gene matches: 8. The CDR3 loop is CASAIAGASYEQYF. CDR3 sequence (DNA): TGTGCCAGCGCTATAGCGGGGGCTAGCTACGAGCAGTACTTC.

The CDR3 sequence: CASSLVQRGGSETQYF. As DNA, the CDR3 is TGTGCCAGCAGCTTAGTGCAGCGGGGGGGCTCGGAGACCCAGTACTTC. V and J are TRBV7-6 and TRBJ2-5; 10 bases map to TRBD2. With V trimmed by 1 base and J by 5 bases, 7 bases remained unmatched. Germline V gene sequence: CDR1 SGHVS, CDR2 FNYEAQ. CDR3 length: 16 amino acids.

There are a few counts of this clone. This rearrangement joins TRBV5-8 to TRBJ1-5, with a weak D call TRBD1 (6 bases). Germline V gene sequence: CDR1 SGHTS, CDR2 YDEGEE. The germline V and J ends were trimmed by 1 base and 4 bases, with 15 bases remaining between them. There are 16 residues in the CDR3. The chain's CDR3 is CASSLLGTLGNQPQHF. In nucleotides, the CDR3 is TGTGCCAGCAGCTTGCTTGGGACATTAGGGAATCAGCCCCAGCATTTT. Full variable domain (outside the CDR3, taken from reference TRBV5-8 and TRBJ1-5): EAGVTQSPTHLIKTRGQQATLRCSPISGHTSVYWYQQALGLGLQFLLWYDEGEERNRGNFPPRFSGRQFPNYSSELNVNALELEDSALYLCASSLLGTLGNQPQHFGDGTRLSIL.

The CDR3 region has the DNA TGTGCCAGTAGTGTGGCCTTGGGTTCACCCCTCCACTTT. It specifies CASSVALGSPLHF. The chain carries TRBV19 and TRBJ1-6; D gene ambiguous. Trimming stripped 5 bases from V and 9 bases from J, with 11 bases between. The CDR3 covers 13 residues. In germline, CDR1 is LNHDA, CDR2 SQIVND (reference sequence). Full variable domain (missing parts from reference TRBV19 and TRBJ1-6): DGGITQSPKYLFRKEGQNVTLSCEQNLNHDAMYWYRQDPGQGLRLIYYSQIVNDFQKGDIAEGYSVSREKKESFPLTVTSAQKNPTAFYLCASSVALGSPLHFGNGTRLTVT.

This clone was seen a handful of times. V usage is TRBV7-9 and J usage is TRBJ1-2; TRBD1 aligns across 7 bases. V shed 0 bases and J 4 bases; nucleotides not matched to a gene: 5. The germline gives CDR1 SEHNR, CDR2 FQNEAQ (reference sequence). The CDR3 covers 15 residues. CDR3 sequence reads: CASSLAGGFSYGYTF. CDR3 bases: TGTGCCAGCAGCTTAGCAGGGGGCTTTAGCTATGGCTACACCTTC.